This is a list of T cell receptor beta chains from one sample in a study of blood T cell repertoires in COVID-19. Profiling relied on immunoSEQ multiplex PCR, and the TCRdb table lists in-frame clones only, not all of them. The sample records over 80,000 clones, roughly 88% being singletons. The sample consisted of peripheral blood. The source is a woman older than 75 with acute or convalescent COVID-19. Each CDR3 is given with its conserved first and last residue. Fields, in order: J gene, clone size, D gene, V gene, CDR3 DNA, CDR3 protein. D genes are given only for firm matches. The size of a clone is reported for some rows only, either as once, few or many, or as a class for expanded clones.

j_call: TRBJ2-3
clone_size: -
d_call: TRBD1
v_call: TRBV27
cdr3_nt: TGTGCCAGCAGTTTATCGGGACAGGGGTTGAACACAGATACGCAGTATTTT
cdr3_aa: CASSLSGQGLNTDTQYF

j_call: TRBJ1-2
clone_size: -
d_call: -
v_call: TRBV7-2
cdr3_nt: TGTGCCAGCAGCACCCCCTGGACAGTCCGGGGCTACACCTTC
cdr3_aa: CASSTPWTVRGYTF

j_call: TRBJ1-1
clone_size: -
d_call: -
v_call: TRBV6-6
cdr3_nt: TGTGCCAGCAGTCCTTCCGGGGGGTACACTGAAGCTTTCTTT
cdr3_aa: CASSPSGGYTEAFF

j_call: TRBJ1-4
clone_size: once
d_call: -
v_call: TRBV7-9
cdr3_nt: TGTGCCAGCAGTCGGGGGAGAACTAATGAAAAACTGTTTTTT
cdr3_aa: CASSRGRTNEKLFF

j_call: TRBJ2-1
clone_size: -
d_call: -
v_call: TRBV9
cdr3_nt: TGTGCCAGCAGCGTAGCTGGCAGGAACAATGAGCAGTTCTTC
cdr3_aa: CASSVAGRNNEQFF

j_call: TRBJ1-1
clone_size: -
d_call: -
v_call: TRBV5-4
cdr3_nt: TGTGCCAGCAGCCCCAGGCGGGACACTGAAGCTTTCTTT
cdr3_aa: CASSPRRDTEAFF

j_call: TRBJ2-3
clone_size: -
d_call: TRBD2
v_call: TRBV3-1/TRBV3-2
cdr3_nt: TGTGCCAGCAGCCAGTGGACTAGCGGGGGGTTAAGCACAGATACGCAGTATTTT
cdr3_aa: CASSQWTSGGLSTDTQYF

j_call: TRBJ2-3
clone_size: -
d_call: TRBD2
v_call: TRBV4-1
cdr3_nt: TGCGCCAGCAGCCAAGATTCGAGCGGGACCTTCACAGATACGCAGTATTTT
cdr3_aa: CASSQDSSGTFTDTQYF

j_call: TRBJ1-6
clone_size: -
d_call: -
v_call: TRBV7-9
cdr3_nt: TGTGCCAGCAGCCTAGAGGGCGGGGCAAACTCACCCCTCCACTTT
cdr3_aa: CASSLEGGANSPLHF

j_call: TRBJ1-1
clone_size: -
d_call: TRBD1
v_call: TRBV2
cdr3_nt: TGTGCCAGCAGGGAGGAACAGGGGGAGTGGGTAGTAGCTTTCTTT
cdr3_aa: CASREEQGEWVVAFF

j_call: TRBJ1-1
clone_size: -
d_call: -
v_call: TRBV27
cdr3_nt: TGTGCCAGCAAAACCGACCGGGGCACTGAAGCTTTCTTT
cdr3_aa: CASKTDRGTEAFF

j_call: TRBJ1-2
clone_size: -
d_call: -
v_call: TRBV19
cdr3_nt: TGTGCCAGTAGTATATCGGCCCCGGGTGATTATGGCTACACCTTC
cdr3_aa: CASSISAPGDYGYTF

j_call: TRBJ2-6
clone_size: -
d_call: TRBD1
v_call: TRBV7-3
cdr3_nt: TGTGCCAGCAGCTTATTAGGGACAGGGACTGGGGCCAACGTCCTGACTTTC
cdr3_aa: CASSLLGTGTGANVLTF

j_call: TRBJ1-4
clone_size: -
d_call: -
v_call: TRBV18
cdr3_nt: TGTGCCAGCTCACTAACGGCGACAGCGCCTAATGAAAAACTGTTTTTT
cdr3_aa: CASSLTATAPNEKLFF

j_call: TRBJ2-4
clone_size: -
d_call: TRBD1
v_call: TRBV3-1/TRBV3-2
cdr3_nt: TGTGCCAGCAGCCAAGCCCGGGACAGGGGTGTTTGCATGGCCAAAAACATTCAGTACTTC
cdr3_aa: CASSQARDRGVCMAKNIQYF

j_call: TRBJ1-2
clone_size: -
d_call: -
v_call: TRBV3-1/TRBV3-2
cdr3_nt: TGTGCCAGCAGCCAAGATTCAGTTAACTATGGCTACACCTTC
cdr3_aa: CASSQDSVNYGYTF

j_call: TRBJ1-3
clone_size: few
d_call: TRBD1
v_call: TRBV7-2
cdr3_nt: TGTGCCAGCAGCAGACAGGGTACGGCTGGAAACACCATATATTTT
cdr3_aa: CASSRQGTAGNTIYF

j_call: TRBJ2-7
clone_size: -
d_call: -
v_call: TRBV6-5
cdr3_nt: TGTGCCAGCAGTCTCGCCGGGGGGCAGTACTTC
cdr3_aa: CASSLAGGQYF

j_call: TRBJ1-5
clone_size: -
d_call: TRBD1
v_call: TRBV27
cdr3_nt: TGTGCCAGCAGTCCAAACCGGGACAGGGTAAATCAGCCCCAGCATTTT
cdr3_aa: CASSPNRDRVNQPQHF

j_call: TRBJ1-5
clone_size: -
d_call: TRBD1
v_call: TRBV19
cdr3_nt: TGTGCCAGTAGTACGAAGGGGGCTTATAGCAATCAGCCCCAGCATTTT
cdr3_aa: CASSTKGAYSNQPQHF

j_call: TRBJ1-2
clone_size: -
d_call: -
v_call: TRBV12-3/TRBV12-4
cdr3_nt: TGTGCCAGCAGTACAACCGGGACAAGAGTCTACACCTTC
cdr3_aa: CASSTTGTRVYTF

j_call: TRBJ2-4
clone_size: -
d_call: TRBD2
v_call: TRBV7-3
cdr3_nt: TGTGCCAGCAGCTTTGGCGGGAGGGGAAACATTCAGTACTTC
cdr3_aa: CASSFGGRGNIQYF

j_call: TRBJ1-4
clone_size: -
d_call: TRBD1
v_call: TRBV15
cdr3_nt: TGTGCCACCAGCAGAGGGAGACAGGGGGATGAAAAACTGTTTTTT
cdr3_aa: CATSRGRQGDEKLFF

j_call: TRBJ2-7
clone_size: -
d_call: TRBD1
v_call: TRBV4-3
cdr3_nt: TGCGCCAGCAGCCAAGGTAGACAGGGGTCCTACGAGCAGTACTTC
cdr3_aa: CASSQGRQGSYEQYF

j_call: TRBJ1-1
clone_size: once
d_call: -
v_call: TRBV6-5
cdr3_nt: TGTGCCAGCAGTTCGCCGACAGAAAGGGCAGCTTTCTTT
cdr3_aa: CASSSPTERAAFF

j_call: TRBJ2-1
clone_size: -
d_call: TRBD2
v_call: TRBV24-1
cdr3_nt: TGTGCCACCGGACCGGGACTAGCGGGAGGTCCCTCCTACAATGAGCAGTTCTTC
cdr3_aa: CATGPGLAGGPSYNEQFF

j_call: TRBJ1-5
clone_size: -
d_call: TRBD1
v_call: TRBV28
cdr3_nt: TGTGCCAGCAGGACCCCGGGACAGAATCAGCCCCAGCATTTT
cdr3_aa: CASRTPGQNQPQHF

j_call: TRBJ2-2
clone_size: -
d_call: -
v_call: TRBV18
cdr3_nt: TGTGCCAGCTCACCCTACCGTAACACCGGGGAGCTGTTTTTT
cdr3_aa: CASSPYRNTGELFF